The 18 T cell receptor beta chains below all came from one sample that was sequenced in a study of response to subunit inactivated influenza vaccine. TCRdb reprocessed the RT-PCR reads via MiXCR and lists one record per CDR3 protein. The sample shows 150,000 to 200,000 distinct CDR3 sequences, 9.5% to 15% of them seen only once. The same specimen was also included in a second study, on T cells expressing NK-cell markers. This second report adds: The cDNA for TCR beta came from 5'RACE template switching with UMIs.

Sequencing used CD8+ T cells sorted from PBMCs, obtained about 13 days after vaccination. All receptors derive from a man aged 45 to 65 who received an inactivated influenza vaccine.

The chain is built from TRBV7-6 and TRBJ2-5, with D possibly TRBD2 on 5 matching bases. V lost 1 base and J 1 base, leaving 16 bases between the germline ends. The CDR3 runs to 17 residues. Germline V gene sequence: CDR1 SGHVS, CDR2 FNYEAQ. Here the CDR3 DNA reads TGTGCCAGCAGCTTAGAGTATTCCGGGAAACTCCAAGAGACCCAGTACTTC. Amino acids: CASSLEYSGKLQETQYF.

The chain is built from TRBV20-1 and TRBJ1-1; 8 positions agree with TRBD1. CDR1 and CDR2 (germline): DFQATT, SNEGSKA (reference sequence). The CDR3 sequence is 13 residues long. V gave up 5 bases and J gave up 0 bases; unmatched junction bases: 2. The CDR3 nucleotides are TGCAGTGCTCCCAGGGGGCTGAACACTGAAGCTTTCTTT. It specifies CSAPRGLNTEAFF.

The chain employs TRBV6-5 and TRBJ2-7, with D perhaps matching TRBD2 (6 bases). This CDR3 region has 13 residues. The V end was cut by 0 bases, the J end by 7 bases, with 10 bases between. The germline CDR1 and CDR2 sequences are MNHEY and SVGAGI. CDR3 DNA sequence: TGTGCCAGCAGTTACTCGACGGGGGTAGAGCAGTACTTC. This codes for CASSYSTGVEQYF.

In its sample, this clonotype was seen many times. The gene calls are TRBV5-5 and TRBJ1-5; D remains ambiguous. In germline, CDR1 is SGHKS, CDR2 YYEKEE (reference sequence). The CDR3 is made up of 15 amino acids. V lost 4 bases to trimming and J lost 3 bases, with 14 bases between them. CDR3 sequence: CASSLTELLNQPQHF. The CDR3 nucleotides are TGTGCCAGCAGCCTAACGGAGCTACTCAATCAGCCCCAGCATTTT. Full variable domain (remainder filled in from reference TRBV5-5 and TRBJ1-5): DAGVTQSPTHLIKTRGQQVTLRCSPISGHKSVSWYQQVLGQGPQFIFQYYEKEERGRGNFPDRFSARQFPNYSSELNVNALLLGDSALYLCASSLTELLNQPQHFGDGTRLSIL.

This clonotype turned up a few times. This sequence joins TRBV2 and TRBJ2-5; a weak D match, TRBD2 (6 bases). The V gene's germline CDR1 is SNHLY and CDR2 FYNNEI. The ends were cut back, 1 base at V and 1 base at J, with 7 bases in the middle. The CDR3 is 14 residues long. The DNA of the CDR3 is TGTGCCAGCAGTGAAGAGGGACTCCAAGAGACCCAGTACTTC. It translates to CASSEEGLQETQYF. Filled out from reference TRBV2 and TRBJ2-5, the complete variable domain reads EPEVTQTPSHQVTQMGQEVILRCVPISNHLYFYWYRQILGQKVEFLVSFYNNEISEKSEIFDDQFSVERPDGSNFTLKIRSTKLEDSAMYFCASSEEGLQETQYFGPGTRLLVL.

The table lists this clonotype with many counts. The chain is built from TRBV6-4 and TRBJ2-6; D uncertain. CDR1 MRHNA and CDR2 SNTAGT come from the germline V gene. This CDR3 has 14 amino acids. Trimming removed 3 bases at V and 0 bases at J, with 3 bases between. The CDR3 spells CASSEVSGANVLTF. In nucleotides, the CDR3 is TGTGCCAGCAGTGAAGTCTCTGGGGCCAACGTCCTGACTTTC.

There are a few counts of this clonotype. The chain has TRBV12-3 or TRBV12-4 and TRBJ2-7; 8 nucleotides line up with TRBD2. The V gene end was trimmed by 4 bases and the J gene end by 2 bases; junction bases not matched to a gene: 4. This CDR3 comprises 14 residues. Here the CDR3 DNA reads TGTGCCAGCAGTTCAACGGGAGGGGCCTACGAGCAGTACTTC. Amino acids: CASSSTGGAYEQYF.

At least ten counts were recorded for this clonotype. The genes are TRBV6-5 and TRBJ2-7; D is ambiguous. Germline V CDR1 and CDR2: MNHEY, SVGAGI. Trimming took off 3 bases at V and 2 bases at J, with 14 bases between the two ends. The CDR3 extends over 15 amino acids. In nucleotides, the CDR3 is TGTGCCAGCAGTTATAGGGCAGATAATACCTACGAGCAGTACTTC. It encodes CASSYRADNTYEQYF.

At least ten counts were recorded for this clonotype. CDR3 sequence: CASSQDSGGTEAFF. DNA for the CDR3: TGCGCCAGCAGCCAAGACAGCGGGGGCACTGAAGCTTTCTTT. The chain employs TRBV5-1 and TRBJ1-1; the D gene is possibly TRBD1 (5 bases). Germline V gene lookup returns CDR1 SGHRS and CDR2 YFSETQ. There are 14 residues in the CDR3. Trimming stripped 4 bases from V and 4 bases from J, with 14 bases between.

The gene calls are TRBV4-3 and TRBJ2-7; D could derive from TRBD1 or TRBD2 (5 bases each). V gave up 3 bases and J gave up 8 bases, with 17 bases separating them. The CDR3 extends over 14 amino acids. CDR1 is LGHNA and CDR2 is YSLEER in the germline V gene. CDR3 sequence (DNA): TGCGCCAGCAGCCAGGGGGTTACGGGTTTGAAGCAGTACTTC. It yields the protein CASSQGVTGLKQYF.

This clonotype was seen more than once but under ten times. V usage is TRBV2 and J usage is TRBJ2-7, with a possible D match to TRBD2 (5 bases). Trimming stripped 2 bases from V and 5 bases from J, with 7 bases between. CDR3 size: 12 residues. The germline gives CDR1 SNHLY, CDR2 FYNNEI. This CDR3 is CASSETRHEQYF. CDR3 DNA sequence: TGTGCCAGCAGTGAAACTAGGCACGAGCAGTACTTC.

This clonotype was counted ten times or more. The gene calls are TRBV11-1 and TRBJ2-5; D may match TRBD1 or TRBD2 (5 bases each). Deletions cut 7 bases from V and 5 bases from J, with 29 bases between. The CDR3 contains 18 residues. Looked up from germline, CDR1 is SGHAT and CDR2 is FQDESV (reference sequence). In DNA form, the CDR3 reads TGTGCCAGCAACCCAAGGCCCGGGACGGAAATCCTGGTCGAGACCCAGTACTTC. It specifies CASNPRPGTEILVETQYF. Based on the CDR3 plus reference TRBV11-1 and TRBJ2-5, the full variable domain is EAEVAQSPRYKITEKSQAVAFWCDPISGHATLYWYRQILGQGPELLVQFQDESVVDDSQLPKDRFSAERLKGVDSTLKIQPAELGDSAMYLCASNPRPGTEILVETQYFGPGTRLLVL.

This clonotype occurred many times. V and J are TRBV2 and TRBJ1-2, with D uncertain. The CDR3 contains 13 residues. Trimming pared 3 bases from V and 4 bases from J, leaving 9 bases between. Germline V gene sequence: CDR1 SNHLY, CDR2 FYNNEI. The CDR3 region is CASSEAGPYGYTF. The CDR3 region has the DNA TGTGCCAGCAGTGAGGCGGGCCCCTATGGCTACACCTTC.

The chain employs TRBV28 and TRBJ1-6; tentatively, D is TRBD1 (5 bases). V gave up 1 base and J gave up 16 bases, with 17 bases separating them. Germline CDR1 MDHEN, CDR2 SYDVKM. CDR3 size: 14 residues. As DNA, the CDR3 is TGTGCCAGCAGTTTATCAGCAGGGACTCGCAGGCTCCACTTT. This encodes CASSLSAGTRRLHF.

The rearrangement uses TRBV4-3 and TRBJ2-7; D gene unclear. The germline CDR1 and CDR2 sequences are LGHNA and YSLEER. CDR3 length: 15 amino acids. V was clipped by 3 bases and J by 2 bases, with 14 bases between them. The CDR3: CASSQDWTGAYEQYF. DNA of the CDR3: TGCGCCAGCAGCCAGGATTGGACGGGCGCCTACGAGCAGTACTTC.

This clonotype was observed a few times. The rearrangement joins TRBV6-2 or TRBV6-3 to TRBJ2-5, with D possibly TRBD1 on 6 matching bases. Germline CDR1 MNHEY, CDR2 SVGEGT. V was shortened by 5 bases and J by 2 bases, with 18 bases between the two germline ends. CDR3 size: 16 residues. CDR3 amino acids: CASSTPRTDHQETQYF. Written as DNA, the CDR3 is TGTGCCAGCAGTACCCCCCGGACAGACCATCAAGAGACCCAGTACTTC.

This chain uses TRBV9 with TRBJ2-5, with TRBD2 as a possible D gene (6 bases). The V end lost 2 bases, the J end lost 7 bases, and 15 bases lay between the germline ends. This CDR3 is 14 amino acids long. CDR1 and CDR2 (germline): SGDLS, YYNGEE. The CDR3 reads CASSVVSGAGTQYF. In DNA, the CDR3 is TGTGCCAGCAGCGTTGTAAGCGGAGCGGGGACCCAGTACTTC.

The chain joins TRBV3-1 to TRBJ2-1, with TRBD2 identical over 8 bases. The CDR3 runs 16 residues. The germline V gene encodes CDR1 LGHDT and CDR2 YNNKEL (reference sequence). Trimming cost V 0 bases and J 3 bases; bases outside gene matches: 4. The CDR3 region has the DNA TGTGCCAGCAGCCAAGAAATCCGGGGGGGCTACAATGAGCAGTTCTTC. Protein product: CASSQEIRGGYNEQFF.